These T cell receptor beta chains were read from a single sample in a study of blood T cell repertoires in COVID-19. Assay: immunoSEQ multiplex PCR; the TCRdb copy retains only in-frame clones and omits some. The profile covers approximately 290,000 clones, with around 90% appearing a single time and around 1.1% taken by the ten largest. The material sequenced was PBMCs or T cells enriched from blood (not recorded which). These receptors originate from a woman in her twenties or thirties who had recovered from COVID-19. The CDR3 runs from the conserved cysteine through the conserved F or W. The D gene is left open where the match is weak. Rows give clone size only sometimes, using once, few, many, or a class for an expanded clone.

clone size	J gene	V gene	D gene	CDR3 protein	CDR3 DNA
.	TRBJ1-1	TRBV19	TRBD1	CASSTLTGGTEAFF	TGTGCCAGTAGTACCCTGACAGGGGGCACTGAAGCTTTCTTT
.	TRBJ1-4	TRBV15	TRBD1	CATSRDGTAHEKLFF	TGTGCCACCAGCAGAGATGGGACAGCCCATGAAAAACTGTTTTTT
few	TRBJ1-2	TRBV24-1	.	CATSDPGSKGDYGYTF	TGTGCCACCAGTGATCCCGGATCCAAAGGGGACTATGGCTACACCTTC
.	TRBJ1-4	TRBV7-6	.	CASSRQNEKLFF	TGTGCCAGCAGCAGACAGAATGAAAAACTGTTTTTT
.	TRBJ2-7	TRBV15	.	CATSREGVDSSYEQYF	TGTGCCACCAGCAGAGAAGGAGTGGACTCTTCCTACGAGCAGTACTTC
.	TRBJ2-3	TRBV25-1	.	CASSRPATDTQYF	TGTGCCAGCAGTCGTCCCGCGACAGATACGCAGTATTTT
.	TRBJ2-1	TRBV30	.	CAWSVQEYNEQFF	TGTGCCTGGAGTGTACAGGAGTACAATGAGCAGTTCTTC
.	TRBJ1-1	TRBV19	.	CASSIGAMEAFF	TGTGCCAGTAGTATAGGTGCGATGGAAGCTTTCTTT
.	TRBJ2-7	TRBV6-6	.	CASTRNRQTYEQYF	TGTGCCAGCACCCGGAACAGACAAACCTACGAGCAGTACTTC
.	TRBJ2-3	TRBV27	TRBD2	CASSSTRLAGTDTQYF	TGTGCCAGCAGTTCAACTCGACTAGCAGGCACAGATACGCAGTATTTT
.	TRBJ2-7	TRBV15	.	CATSRDLTDLSYEQYF	TGTGCCACCAGCAGAGATCTGACAGACCTCTCCTACGAGCAGTACTTC
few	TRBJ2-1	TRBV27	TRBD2	CASSLAGLAGKGEQFF	TGTGCCAGCAGTTTAGCCGGACTAGCGGGAAAAGGTGAGCAGTTCTTC
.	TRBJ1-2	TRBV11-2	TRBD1	CASSKEQGISSYGYTF	TGTGCCAGCAGCAAAGAACAGGGGATCTCTTCATATGGCTACACCTTC
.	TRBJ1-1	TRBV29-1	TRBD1	CSVKPGQREAFF	TGCAGCGTTAAACCGGGACAGCGTGAAGCTTTCTTT
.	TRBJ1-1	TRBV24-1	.	CATSDPGRSEAFF	TGTGCCACCAGTGACCCTGGGCGATCTGAAGCTTTCTTT
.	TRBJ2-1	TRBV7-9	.	CASSSTKGTLKDEQFF	TGTGCCAGCAGCTCCACCAAAGGGACTCTAAAGGATGAGCAGTTCTTC
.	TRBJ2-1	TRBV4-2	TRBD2	CASSQQLAGFGNEQFF	TGTGCCAGCAGCCAGCAACTAGCGGGTTTTGGCAATGAGCAGTTCTTC
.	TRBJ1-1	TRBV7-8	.	CASSLAQGTAFF	TGTGCCAGCAGCTTAGCACAGGGTACGGCTTTCTTT
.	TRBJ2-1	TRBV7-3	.	CASSPSGSYNEQFF	TGTGCCAGCAGCCCGAGCGGCTCCTACAATGAGCAGTTCTTC
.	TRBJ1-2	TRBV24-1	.	CATSDLSDYGYTF	TGTGCCACCAGTGATTTGTCGGACTATGGCTACACCTTC
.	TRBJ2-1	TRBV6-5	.	CASRSGGGQFF	TGTGCCAGCAGGTCGGGGGGCGGGCAGTTCTTC
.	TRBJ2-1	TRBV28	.	CASSLSDEQFF	TGTGCCAGCAGTTTATCAGATGAGCAGTTCTTC
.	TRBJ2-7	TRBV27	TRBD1	CASSTPGQGAREQYF	TGTGCCAGCTCAACTCCGGGACAGGGGGCGAGGGAGCAGTACTTC
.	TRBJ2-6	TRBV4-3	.	CASSQESFSGANVLTF	TGCGCCAGCAGCCAAGAGTCATTCTCTGGGGCCAACGTCCTGACTTTC
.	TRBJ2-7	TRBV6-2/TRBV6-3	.	CASSQDGQNYEQYF	TGTGCCAGCAGTCAAGATGGACAGAACTACGAGCAGTACTTC
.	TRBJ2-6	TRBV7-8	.	CASSLMLSYSGANVLTF	TGTGCCAGCAGCTTAATGCTGAGCTACTCTGGGGCCAACGTCCTGACTTTC
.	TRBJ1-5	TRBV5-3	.	CARTNRDGNQPQHF	TGTGCCAGAACCAACAGGGACGGGAATCAGCCCCAGCATTTT
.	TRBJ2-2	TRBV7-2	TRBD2	CASSLPSGRANTGELFF	TGTGCCAGCAGCCTCCCTAGCGGGAGGGCGAACACCGGGGAGCTGTTTTTT
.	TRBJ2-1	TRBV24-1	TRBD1	CATSESGTGAYNEQFF	TGTGCCACCAGTGAATCCGGGACAGGGGCCTACAATGAGCAGTTCTTC
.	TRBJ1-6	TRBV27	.	CASGRVGSPLHF	TGTGCCAGCGGCCGGGTGGGTTCACCCCTCCACTTT
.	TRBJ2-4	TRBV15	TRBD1	CATSRTGAPNPIQYF	TGTGCCACTTCAAGAACAGGGGCCCCCAACCCAATTCAGTACTTC
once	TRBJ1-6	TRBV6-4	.	CARPRQSSYNSPLHF	TGTGCCAGACCAAGACAGAGCTCCTATAATTCACCCCTCCACTTT
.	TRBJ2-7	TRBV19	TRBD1	CASSIGRGSYEQYF	TGTGCCAGTAGTATCGGCAGGGGGTCCTACGAGCAGTACTTC
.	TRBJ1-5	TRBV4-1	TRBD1	CASSQTGTGYQPQHF	TGCGCCAGCAGCCAAACCGGGACAGGGTATCAGCCCCAGCATTTT
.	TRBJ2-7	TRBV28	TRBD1	CASSSIGTGFYEQYF	TGTGCCAGCAGTAGTATAGGGACAGGATTCTACGAGCAGTACTTC
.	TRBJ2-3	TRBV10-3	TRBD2	CAISELPGLAVPRDTQYF	TGTGCCATCAGTGAACTCCCGGGACTAGCGGTGCCCCGAGATACGCAGTATTTT
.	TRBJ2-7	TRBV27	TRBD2	CASSSISGSAYEQYF	TGTGCCAGCAGTTCGATTAGCGGGAGCGCCTACGAGCAGTACTTC
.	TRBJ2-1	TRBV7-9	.	CASSLASSIGTSEYEQFF	TGTGCCAGCAGCTTAGCGTCAAGTATCGGGACTTCCGAATATGAGCAGTTCTTC
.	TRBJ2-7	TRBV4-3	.	CASSHVGSGGEQYF	TGCGCCAGCAGCCATGTGGGTAGCGGAGGGGAGCAGTACTTC
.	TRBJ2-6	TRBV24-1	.	CATSDQESSGANVLTF	TGTGCCACCAGTGATCAAGAGTCTTCTGGGGCCAACGTCCTGACTTTC
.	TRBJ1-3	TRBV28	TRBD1	CASSSGTANSGNTIYF	TGTGCCAGCAGTTCAGGGACAGCGAACTCTGGAAACACCATATATTTT
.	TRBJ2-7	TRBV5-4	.	CASSSRTGNLPYEQYF	TGTGCCAGCAGCTCCAGAACAGGGAACCTACCCTACGAGCAGTACTTC